This T cell receptor (beta chain) was captured by sequencing in a study of cytomegalovirus exposure and HLA in healthy donors. Regarding this clone: The antigen is not known.

General study points: TCR beta sequences numbering under 20,000 were associated with HLA alleles at 0.05 false discovery rate in a later analysis.

This PCR relied on a set of 60 Vbeta primers and 13 Jbeta primers. This table comes from immunoSEQ multiplex PCR, and its TCRdb copy is limited to in-frame clones, with some not included. The profile shows 200,000 to 250,000 clones, around 80% of them singletons. The sample was PBMCs. This clonotype was sampled from a woman aged 55-69 years in good health and CMV-seropositive.

In nucleotides, the CDR3 is TGTGCCAGCAGGTCCGGGACTAGCGGGAGTCGAGAGACCCAGTACTTC. Amino acids: CASRSGTSGSRETQYF. This chain joins TRBV7-3 and TRBJ2-5; 14 nucleotides align to TRBD2. The V gene end was trimmed by 6 bases and the J gene end by 4 bases; junction bases not matched to a gene: 7. Germline V gene lookup returns CDR1 SGHTA and CDR2 FQGTGA. The CDR3 covers 16 residues.